This T cell receptor beta chain was obtained from a study of T cells after yellow fever vaccination. This clonotype has just a few counts. Trimming at V came to 4 bases and at J to 7 bases, leaving 17 bases not matched to a gene. CDR1 is SGHNT and CDR2 is YYREEE in the germline V gene (reference sequence). The CDR3 runs to 17 residues. TCRdb ran MiXCR on the 5' RACE reads and lists one entry per CDR3 protein. The data show about 580,000 distinct CDR3 sequences, 17% seen once. The source is a young man who received the YFV17D yellow fever vaccine. The genes are TRBV5-4 and TRBJ1-2; 9 bases are shared with TRBD1. The sequencing used PBMCs, collected 4 to 5 days after the first yellow fever vaccination. CDR3 sequence (DNA): TGTGCCAGCAGCCGCGGGACAGGGACCCTGGGAGGTAGTGGCTACACCTTC. Encoded protein: CASSRGTGTLGGSGYTF.